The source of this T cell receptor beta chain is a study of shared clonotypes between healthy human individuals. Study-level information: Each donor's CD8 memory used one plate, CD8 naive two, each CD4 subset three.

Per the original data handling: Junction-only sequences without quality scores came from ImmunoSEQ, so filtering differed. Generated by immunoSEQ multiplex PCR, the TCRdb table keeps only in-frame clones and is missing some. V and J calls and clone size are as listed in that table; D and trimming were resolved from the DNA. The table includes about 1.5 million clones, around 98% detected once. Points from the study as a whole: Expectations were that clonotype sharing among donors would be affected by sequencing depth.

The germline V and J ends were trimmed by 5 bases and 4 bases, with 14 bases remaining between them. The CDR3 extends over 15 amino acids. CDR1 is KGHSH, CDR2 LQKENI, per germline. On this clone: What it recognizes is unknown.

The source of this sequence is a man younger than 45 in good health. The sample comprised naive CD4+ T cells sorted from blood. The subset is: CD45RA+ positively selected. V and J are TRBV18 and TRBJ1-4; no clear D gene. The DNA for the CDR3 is TGTGCCAGCTCAGACCGGGGAGTGGTTAATGAAAAACTGTTTTTT. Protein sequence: CASSDRGVVNEKLFF.